This is a list of T cell receptor beta chains from one sample in a study of T cells after yellow fever vaccination. TCRdb recomputed calls from the 5' RACE reads with MiXCR, one row per CDR3 protein. Of 500,000 to 650,000 distinct CDR3 sequences detected, approximately 12% appear once; the ten largest clones hold over 11%. Sequenced material: PBMCs, taken on the day of the yellow fever booster vaccination. These receptors were taken from a man aged 25 to 40 who received the YFV17D yellow fever vaccine. The CDR3 runs from the conserved cysteine through the conserved F or W. Fields, in order: CDR3 DNA, CDR3 protein, V gene, D gene, J gene, clone size. The D gene is left open where the match is weak. Clone size appears in some rows only: once, few, many, or a class for an expanded clone.

TGTGCCAGCACCGAGGGTCCAGAAGGGCAGGGGAATAGCAATCAGCCCCAGCATTTT CASTEGPEGQGNSNQPQHF TRBV25-1 NA TRBJ1-5 few
TGTGCCAGCAGCTTAATGGGACTAGCGGGAGGACTAACCGGGGAGCTGTTTTTT CASSLMGLAGGLTGELFF TRBV11-2 TRBD2 TRBJ2-2 NA
TGTGCCAGCAGTTACTACGGTGAGCAGTTCTTC CASSYYGEQFF TRBV6-2/TRBV6-3 NA TRBJ2-1 few
TGCGCCAGCAGCCGAGCTTTGGCCTCGAATGAAAAACTGTTTTTT CASSRALASNEKLFF TRBV5-1 NA TRBJ1-4 few
TGTGCCAGCTCACCGTCGCTCACCCACTCTGGGGCCAACGTCCTGACTTTC CASSPSLTHSGANVLTF TRBV18 NA TRBJ2-6 NA
TGTGCCAGCAGCGGTCAGGAGGCCCTATCCTACGAGCAGTACTTC CASSGQEALSYEQYF TRBV3-1 NA TRBJ2-7 few
TGTGCCAGCAACCCGGGACAGAACTACGAGCAGTACTTC CASNPGQNYEQYF TRBV28 TRBD1 TRBJ2-7 few
TGTGCCTGGGATACTAAGGGAAGACGGAACCAAGAGACCCAGTACTTC CAWDTKGRRNQETQYF TRBV30 NA TRBJ2-5 NA
TGCAGTGCTAGAGACCTGGACGGGAGCTCCTACAATGAGCAGTTCTTC CSARDLDGSSYNEQFF TRBV20-1 NA TRBJ2-1 NA
TGCGCCAGCAGCCACGTACGGACTAGCGGGAGGAGGGATACGCAGTATTTT CASSHVRTSGRRDTQYF TRBV5-1 TRBD2 TRBJ2-3 NA
TGTGCTAGTGGGGTCGTGGGACAGGCCGGAGCTGAAGCTTTCTTT CASGVVGQAGAEAFF TRBV12-5 TRBD1 TRBJ1-1 NA
TGCAGTGCGCCACACTCTCTCGTGAACATTCAGTACTTC CSAPHSLVNIQYF TRBV20-1 NA TRBJ2-4 NA
TGCGCCAGCAGCTTGGAAGTTATGGATGAAAAACTGTTTTTT CASSLEVMDEKLFF TRBV5-1 NA TRBJ1-4 many
TGCGCCAGCAGCCAAGGACTAGCGGGAGGGGGAACAGATACGCAGTATTTT CASSQGLAGGGTDTQYF TRBV4-3 TRBD2 TRBJ2-3 NA
TGTGCCAGTAGTATTGGGCAAGAGACCCAGTACTTC CASSIGQETQYF TRBV19 NA TRBJ2-5 few
TGTGCCAGCAGCCCCCAAGAAACTAGCGGGAGTATTGGAGAGACCCAGTACTTC CASSPQETSGSIGETQYF TRBV9 TRBD2 TRBJ2-5 few
TGTGCCAGCAGACTCGGGACAGGGGGCTTCGAGCAGTACTTC CASRLGTGGFEQYF TRBV7-2 TRBD1 TRBJ2-7 few
TGTGCCAGCAGCTCGAAGGGCACAGATACGCAGTATTTT CASSSKGTDTQYF TRBV11-3 NA TRBJ2-3 NA
TGTGCCAGCAGCCCACAGATTTCGCCCCTCCACTTT CASSPQISPLHF TRBV7-2 NA TRBJ1-6 NA
TGTGCTAGCAGCCAAGGGACCGGGACAGGGGGCGCAACCATATATTTT CASSQGTGTGGATIYF TRBV3-1 TRBD1 TRBJ1-3 NA
TGTGCCAGCAGGGACAGGCTCTACTATGGCTACACCTTC CASRDRLYYGYTF TRBV6-1 TRBD1 TRBJ1-2 few
TGTGCCAGCAGTTTATCACGGACATGGAAGAGGGAGACCCAGTACTTC CASSLSRTWKRETQYF TRBV28 NA TRBJ2-5 NA
TGTGCCATCAGTGGAAGGGGACTAGCGGGAACGAACACCGGGGAGCTGTTTTTT CAISGRGLAGTNTGELFF TRBV10-3 TRBD2 TRBJ2-2 many
TGTGCCAGCAGTTTAGGGGGACAGCCTGAAGCTTTCTTT CASSLGGQPEAFF TRBV27 TRBD1 TRBJ1-1 few
TGTGCCAGCAGTTACCGATCTAGCGGTTCCGACAATGAGCAGTTCTTC CASSYRSSGSDNEQFF TRBV6-5 TRBD2 TRBJ2-1 few
TGTGCCTGGAGTGTACTGAGCGGGAGAGGGGCCGGGGAGCTGTTTTTT CAWSVLSGRGAGELFF TRBV30 TRBD2 TRBJ2-2 few
TGTGCCAGCAGTCCGCGGGTAGCGGGGGCCTACGAGCAGTACTTC CASSPRVAGAYEQYF TRBV12-3/TRBV12-4 TRBD2 TRBJ2-7 NA
TGCAGTGCTAGGGGTGCGGGGGGCCGGAATCAGCCCCAGCATTTT CSARGAGGRNQPQHF TRBV20-1 NA TRBJ1-5 many
TGTGCCAGCAGCTCTGGGGCGACTAGCTCGAAGACCCAGTACTTC CASSSGATSSKTQYF TRBV7-2 TRBD2 TRBJ2-5 few
TGTGCCAGTAGCGCACAGGGGGCGCACTTTGGCTACACCTTC CASSAQGAHFGYTF TRBV19 TRBD1 TRBJ1-2 few
TGTGCCAGCAGCGTAGCAGCGGGCCGCACAGATACGCAGTATTTT CASSVAAGRTDTQYF TRBV9 NA TRBJ2-3 few
TGTGCCTGGAGGGCAGCCAACTCCTACGAGCAGTACTTC CAWRAANSYEQYF TRBV30 NA TRBJ2-7 NA
TGTGCCAGCAGCAGGGGGCAGGACACTGAAGCTTTCTTT CASSRGQDTEAFF TRBV3-1 TRBD1 TRBJ1-1 NA
TGTGCCAGCAGCAAAGGAATAGGGATCGACGAGCAGTACTTC CASSKGIGIDEQYF TRBV3-1 NA TRBJ2-7 NA
TGTGCCAGCAGCCAAGATCTTCACCCCAACTATGGCTACACCTTC CASSQDLHPNYGYTF TRBV3-1 NA TRBJ1-2 few
TGCGCCAGCAGCTTTTACCTGGAGTTAGGCAACAATGAGCAGTTCTTC CASSFYLELGNNEQFF TRBV5-1 NA TRBJ2-1 NA
TGTGCCAGCTCACCACCCGGAGCCGGGGAGCTGTTTTTT CASSPPGAGELFF TRBV18 NA TRBJ2-2 few
TGTGCCAGCAGTTACTCCGGCGCACGGATGACCTACGAGCAGTACTTC CASSYSGARMTYEQYF TRBV6-5 NA TRBJ2-7 few
TGTGCCAGTACGAGCTCCTCGGCAGATACGCAGTATTTT CASTSSSADTQYF TRBV10-3 NA TRBJ2-3 few
TGTGCCAGCAGTTACTCGGTGGCAGGGGGGACAGATACGCAGTATTTT CASSYSVAGGTDTQYF TRBV6-5 NA TRBJ2-3 few
TGTGCCATCTGTCGCCGGGACTACCAATATAGCAATCAGCCCCAGCATTTT CAICRRDYQYSNQPQHF TRBV6-4 NA TRBJ1-5 NA
TGTGGACTAGCGGGGGATCCCGGGACAGATACGCAGTATTTT CGLAGDPGTDTQYF TRBV7-9 TRBD2 TRBJ2-3 NA
TGTGCCAGCAGTTCCGGCGGCAGGAGCTCCTACGAGCAGTACTTC CASSSGGRSSYEQYF TRBV7-9 NA TRBJ2-7 NA
TGTGCCAGCATGAGGAACAGGGAGGGGAATGAGCAGTTCTTC CASMRNREGNEQFF TRBV27 NA TRBJ2-1 few
TGTGCCACCATGGGAGACAGACAAGGCGATACGCAGTATTTT CATMGDRQGDTQYF TRBV24-1 NA TRBJ2-3 many
TGTGCCAGCATCAAGGGACAGGACATAACCTACGAGCAGTACTTC CASIKGQDITYEQYF TRBV5-5 TRBD1 TRBJ2-7 NA
TGTGCCAGCCGGGCGGGAGTCGAGACCCAGTACTTC CASRAGVETQYF TRBV5-6 TRBD2 TRBJ2-5 few
TGTGCCAGCAGCGTAGGGATGCAAGAGACCCAGTACTTC CASSVGMQETQYF TRBV9 NA TRBJ2-5 few
TGTGCCAGCAGTTCCTCCGGGACAGGGAAGAAGTACTTC CASSSSGTGKKYF TRBV12-3/TRBV12-4 TRBD1 TRBJ2-7 few
TGCAGTGCTAGTGGGGGGGTGAACGAGCAGTACTTC CSASGGVNEQYF TRBV20-1 TRBD2 TRBJ2-7 few
TGTGCCAGCAGCCCGACAGGGGGGGGAAACACCATATATTTT CASSPTGGGNTIYF TRBV7-2 TRBD1 TRBJ1-3 NA
TGTGCCAGCAGCTCCGACTTTGACCGCTACGAGCAGTACTTC CASSSDFDRYEQYF TRBV7-2 NA TRBJ2-7 many
TGCGCCAGCAGTCAGACCGGGACGCCGATACCCGCCGAGCAGTACTTC CASSQTGTPIPAEQYF TRBV23-1 NA TRBJ2-7 NA
TGTGCCAGCACTCACCGCGGGGGACGACCCGGGGAGCTGTTTTTT CASTHRGGRPGELFF TRBV11-2 TRBD2 TRBJ2-2 few
TGTGCCAGTAGTCAGGCGGGAGGCCTCACAGATACGCAGTATTTT CASSQAGGLTDTQYF TRBV19 TRBD2 TRBJ2-3 few